This TCR beta chain was found in a study of T cell responses to AZD1222 COVID-19 vaccine. General study results and limits: Spike-specific TCR breadth and depth rose after two AZD1222 doses.

CDR3 size: 14 residues. V was clipped by 7 bases and J by 6 bases, with 15 bases between them. The germline V gene encodes CDR1 SEHNR and CDR2 FQNEAQ (reference sequence). In regard to this clone: What it binds is unknown.

The method was immunoSEQ multiplex PCR; TCRdb's version includes in-frame clones alone and lacks a portion of them. The sample lists some 140,000 clones; about 91% were seen once. The receptor comes from an adult in good health. V is TRBV7-9 and J is TRBJ1-4; D is possibly TRBD1 (5 bases). The material was peripheral blood, obtained on day 0 of AZD1222 vaccination. CDR3 sequence: CASTQRDGYEKLFF. CDR3 nucleotides: TGTGCCAGCACGCAGAGGGACGGGTATGAAAAACTGTTTTTT. Variable domain in full (rest from reference TRBV7-9 and TRBJ1-4): DTGVSQNPRHKITKRGQNVTFRCDPISEHNRLYWYRQTLGQGPEFLTYFQNEAQLEKSRLLSDRFSAERPKGSFSTLEIQRTEQGDSAMYLCASTQRDGYEKLFFGSGTQLSVL.